A selection of T cell receptor beta chains follows, all from one sample in a study of T-cell reconstitution after alpha-beta-depleted transplantation in children. TCRdb used MiXCR to reprocess the PCR reads, holding one entry per CDR3 protein. The sample records 300,000 to 400,000 distinct CDR3 sequences, more than 10% being singletons. Specimen: PBMCs, collected from the stem cell graft. These receptors all stem from a human donor who donated a stem cell graft to a child with Fanconi anemia. The CDR3 runs from the conserved cysteine through the conserved F or W. Fields, in order: J gene, V gene, D gene, clone size, CDR3 DNA, CDR3 protein. D genes are given only for firm matches. Clone size is given for some rows only: seen once, a few or many times, or a class if the clone is expanded.

>TRBJ2-1|TRBV3-1|TRBD2|NA
TGTGCCTCCTCCAAGGCTGCAATTAGCGGGGGGGCCGATGAGCAGTTCTTC
CASSKAAISGGADEQFF
>TRBJ1-1|TRBV12-3/TRBV12-4|NA|NA
TGTGCCAGCAGTTTACGGGGGGCGGACACTGAAGCTTTCTTT
CASSLRGADTEAFF
>TRBJ1-1|TRBV7-9|TRBD1|many
TGTGCCAGCAGCCACTTGACAGGGGAGGTTGAAGCTTTCTTT
CASSHLTGEVEAFF
>TRBJ1-1|TRBV2|NA|NA
TGTGCCAGCAGTGGGGCGGAGAGAAGTCCTGAAGCTTTCTTT
CASSGAERSPEAFF
>TRBJ2-1|TRBV24-1|NA|NA
TGTGCCACCAGTACCCCCAGGGGTTCGGGGAATGAGCAGTTCTTC
CATSTPRGSGNEQFF
>TRBJ1-1|TRBV19|NA|NA
TGTGCCAGTAGTATAGTTCGGGGTACACACGAAGCTTTCTTT
CASSIVRGTHEAFF
>TRBJ1-3|TRBV6-1|TRBD1|NA
TGTGCCAGCAGAAAACTAAACGGACAGGATCGAACTGGAAACACCATATATTTT
CASRKLNGQDRTGNTIYF
>TRBJ1-3|TRBV15|TRBD1|NA
TGTGCCACCGAGACAGAGGACAGGGTAGTTGGAAACACCATATATTTT
CATETEDRVVGNTIYF
>TRBJ2-7|TRBV6-1|TRBD1|NA
TGTGCCAGCGACAGGGAAGGCTCCGAGCAGTACTTC
CASDREGSEQYF
>TRBJ1-5|TRBV7-2|TRBD1|few
TGTGCCAGCAGTTACGCTCCGGGACAGTATAGCAATCAGCCCCAGCATTTT
CASSYAPGQYSNQPQHF
>TRBJ1-6|TRBV27|TRBD1|NA
TGTGCCAGCAGGTACAGGGGGAACAATTCACCCCTCCACTTT
CASRYRGNNSPLHF
>TRBJ2-5|TRBV20-1|TRBD2|few
TGCAGTGCTGGGGTCATTGCGGGGGGCCTGCAGCAAGAGACCCAGTACTTC
CSAGVIAGGLQQETQYF